A selection of T cell receptor beta chains follows, all from one sample in a study of blood T cell repertoires in COVID-19. Sequenced by immunoSEQ multiplex PCR; TCRdb stores in-frame clones only, minus some. The profile covers around 18,000 clones, with about four fifths appearing a single time and 11% taken by the ten largest. Material for sequencing was peripheral blood. The receptors come from an elderly man with acute or convalescent COVID-19. The CDR3 runs from the conserved cysteine through the conserved F or W. The order of the fields is clone size, J gene, D gene, V gene, CDR3 DNA, CDR3 protein. The D gene is left open where the match is weak. Clone size is stated in some rows and not others, as once, few, many or a class when expanded.

abundance: few; j_gene: TRBJ1-2; d_gene: TRBD1; v_gene: TRBV7-2; CDR3nt: TGTGCCAGCAGCCCCGGACAGGGAGGTGGGGGCTACACCTTC; CDR3aa: CASSPGQGGGGYTF
abundance: -; j_gene: TRBJ2-3; d_gene: TRBD2; v_gene: TRBV7-2; CDR3nt: TGTGCCAGCAGCTTACGGCTAGCGGGGGCTAGCACAGATACGCAGTATTTT; CDR3aa: CASSLRLAGASTDTQYF
abundance: -; j_gene: TRBJ1-6; d_gene: -; v_gene: TRBV5-1; CDR3nt: TGCGCCAGCAGCTTGGCCCAAACAGGTACCGACACCTCACCCCTCCACTTT; CDR3aa: CASSLAQTGTDTSPLHF
abundance: -; j_gene: TRBJ1-6; d_gene: TRBD1; v_gene: TRBV9; CDR3nt: TGTGCCAGCAGCCTATCGGGGGGACAGGGGTACTCACCCCTCCACTTT; CDR3aa: CASSLSGGQGYSPLHF
abundance: -; j_gene: TRBJ2-7; d_gene: TRBD1; v_gene: TRBV7-2; CDR3nt: TGTGCCAGCAGCTTCACCTCAGGGACAGGGTACGAGCAGTACTTC; CDR3aa: CASSFTSGTGYEQYF
abundance: once; j_gene: TRBJ2-7; d_gene: -; v_gene: TRBV6-5; CDR3nt: TGTGCCAGCAGCCGAGTACAGGGTAACGAGCAGTACTTC; CDR3aa: CASSRVQGNEQYF
abundance: -; j_gene: TRBJ2-3; d_gene: -; v_gene: TRBV2; CDR3nt: TGTGCCAGCAGCGATTTGGGGGGTACTAGCACAGATACGCAGTATTTT; CDR3aa: CASSDLGGTSTDTQYF
abundance: -; j_gene: TRBJ1-1; d_gene: TRBD1; v_gene: TRBV19; CDR3nt: TGTGCCACCTGGACAGGTATGAACACTGAAGCTTTCTTT; CDR3aa: CATWTGMNTEAFF
abundance: -; j_gene: TRBJ1-1; d_gene: TRBD1; v_gene: TRBV7-9; CDR3nt: TGTGCCAGCAGCACGGACAGGGTGGACACTGAAGCTTTCTTT; CDR3aa: CASSTDRVDTEAFF
abundance: -; j_gene: TRBJ1-2; d_gene: -; v_gene: TRBV2; CDR3nt: TGTGCCAGCACCGCGACCGGCGGCTATGGCTACACCTTC; CDR3aa: CASTATGGYGYTF
abundance: -; j_gene: TRBJ1-1; d_gene: TRBD1; v_gene: TRBV4-3; CDR3nt: TGCGCCAGCAGCCAAGATCTAGGACAGGGGAACACTGAAGCTTTCTTT; CDR3aa: CASSQDLGQGNTEAFF
abundance: -; j_gene: TRBJ2-1; d_gene: -; v_gene: TRBV18; CDR3nt: TGTGCCAGCTCACCACCCTCTGCCTACAATGAGCAGTTCTTC; CDR3aa: CASSPPSAYNEQFF
abundance: -; j_gene: TRBJ1-1; d_gene: -; v_gene: TRBV10-3; CDR3nt: TGTGCCATCTCCAGTGGGAACACTGAAGCTTTCTTT; CDR3aa: CAISSGNTEAFF
abundance: -; j_gene: TRBJ2-3; d_gene: TRBD2; v_gene: TRBV7-9; CDR3nt: TGTGCCAGCAGCCCCAGGGCGGGGGGGCTCACAGATACGCAGTATTTT; CDR3aa: CASSPRAGGLTDTQYF
abundance: -; j_gene: TRBJ1-2; d_gene: -; v_gene: TRBV18; CDR3nt: TGTGCCAGCTCCCCCACCATGGGGGGGGAGGATGGCTACACCTTC; CDR3aa: CASSPTMGGEDGYTF
abundance: -; j_gene: TRBJ2-3; d_gene: -; v_gene: TRBV6-5; CDR3nt: TGTGCCAGCAATTGGGGGGGCGGCACAGATACGCAGTATTTT; CDR3aa: CASNWGGGTDTQYF
abundance: -; j_gene: TRBJ2-7; d_gene: TRBD2; v_gene: TRBV11-3; CDR3nt: TGTGCCAGCAGCTGCCCAGCGGGGGTCCTCTACGAGCAGTACTTC; CDR3aa: CASSCPAGVLYEQYF